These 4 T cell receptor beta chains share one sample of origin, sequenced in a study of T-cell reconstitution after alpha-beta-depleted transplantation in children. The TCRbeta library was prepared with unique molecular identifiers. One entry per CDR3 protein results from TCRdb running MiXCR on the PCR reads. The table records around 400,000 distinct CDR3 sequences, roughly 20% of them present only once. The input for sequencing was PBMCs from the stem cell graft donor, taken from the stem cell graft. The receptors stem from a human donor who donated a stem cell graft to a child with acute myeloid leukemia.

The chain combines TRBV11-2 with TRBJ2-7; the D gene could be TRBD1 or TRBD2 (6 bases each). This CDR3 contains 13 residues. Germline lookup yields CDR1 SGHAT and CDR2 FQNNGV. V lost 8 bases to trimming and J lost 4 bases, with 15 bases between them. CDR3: CASVDGGEYEQYF. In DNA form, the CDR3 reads TGTGCCAGCGTGGACGGGGGCGAGTACGAGCAGTACTTC.

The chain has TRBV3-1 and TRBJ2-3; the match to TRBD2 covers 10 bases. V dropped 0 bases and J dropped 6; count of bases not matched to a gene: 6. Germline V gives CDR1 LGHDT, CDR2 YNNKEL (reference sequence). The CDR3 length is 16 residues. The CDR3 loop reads CASSQDHSGRADTQYF. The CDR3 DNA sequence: TGTGCCAGCAGCCAAGATCACAGCGGGAGGGCCGATACGCAGTATTTT.

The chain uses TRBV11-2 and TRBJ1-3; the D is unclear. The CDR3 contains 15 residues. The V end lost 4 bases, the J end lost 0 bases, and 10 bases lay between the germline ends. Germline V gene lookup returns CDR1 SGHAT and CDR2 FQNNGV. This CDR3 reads CASSSRAFSGNTIYF. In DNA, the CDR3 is TGTGCCAGCAGCTCGAGGGCCTTCTCTGGAAACACCATATATTTT.

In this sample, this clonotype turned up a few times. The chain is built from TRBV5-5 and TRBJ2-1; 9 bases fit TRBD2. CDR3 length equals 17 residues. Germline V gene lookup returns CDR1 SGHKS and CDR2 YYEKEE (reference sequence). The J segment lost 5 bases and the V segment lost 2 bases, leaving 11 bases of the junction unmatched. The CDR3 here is CASSLISSGDFNNEQFF. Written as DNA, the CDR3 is TGTGCCAGCAGCTTAATCTCTAGCGGGGACTTCAACAATGAGCAGTTCTTC.